This T cell receptor beta chain is from a study of post-analysis software for immune sequencing data. Study details: Secondary progressive, relapsing-remitting and progressive-relapsing multiple sclerosis were among the included disease courses. Study-wide points: The study found significantly lower normalized Chao1 diversity in multiple sclerosis patients than in controls. Controls showed lower frequencies than patients for 5 or 6 TRBV segments, and TRBV5-6, TRBV5-1 and TRBV20-1 were among these. Analysis by F measure revealed that same-batch samples clustered strongly together.

Remarks on this clonotype: The target antigen is unknown.

The CDR3 consists of 15 residues. The germline V gene encodes CDR1 DFQATT and CDR2 SNEGSKA (reference sequence). With 2 bases clipped from V and 4 bases from J, the junction kept 7 bases outside the gene matches. The TCR beta cDNA libraries contained unique molecular identifiers. T cells numbering about 0.9 to 11 million gave rise to roughly 0.5 million cDNA molecules. In TCRdb, the PCR reads were re-called with MiXCR into one record per CDR3 protein. In the table there are about 400,000 distinct CDR3 sequences, roughly 35% of which are singletons. The specimen was blood. This chain links TRBV20-1 with TRBJ2-3; 9 nucleotides match TRBD1. The TCR sequence derives from a girl aged 10 to 17 with multiple sclerosis. CDR3 nucleotide sequence: TGCAGTGCTAGATTTGGACAGGGGAATTCAGATACGCAGTATTTT. Translating it yields CSARFGQGNSDTQYF.